Following are 5 T cell receptor beta chains from one sample sequenced in a study of neoadjuvant anti-PD-1 for oral cavity cancer. The time point was: after neoadjuvant nivolumab, at surgical resection. Profiling relied on immunoSEQ multiplex PCR, and the TCRdb table lists in-frame clones only, not all of them. The data contain tens of thousands of clones, more than 35% of them seen just once; the ten biggest clones take up approximately 15%. Sequenced here: tumor tissue, sampled after nivolumab (anti-PD-1) treatment. Receptor source: a person aged 35 to 85 with oral cavity squamous cell carcinoma.

This clone has just a few counts. The chain couples TRBV5-1 to TRBJ2-7; 9 bases fit TRBD2. Germline CDR1 and CDR2: SGHRS and YFSETQ. The length of the CDR3 is 15 residues. The V and J ends lost 0 bases and 4 bases, in that order; junction bases with no gene match: 5. The CDR3 DNA reads TGCGCCAGCAGCTTGGAGGCTAGCGGGATATACGAGCAGTACTTC. Translating it yields CASSLEASGIYEQYF.

Ten or more counts support this clone. The chain carries TRBV19 and TRBJ1-6, with D unclear. CDR3 length equals 14 residues. Germline loops: CDR1 LNHDA, CDR2 SQIVND (reference sequence). V dropped 9 bases and J dropped 10 bases, with 19 bases sitting between them. CDR3 nucleotides: TGTGCCAGCCACCCGGCGGACTGGAGATCACCCCTCCACTTT. This gives the protein CASHPADWRSPLHF.

This clone has just a few counts. The rearrangement joins TRBV2 to TRBJ2-1; weak D call: TRBD2 (6 bases). The V gene lost 5 bases and the J gene lost 3 bases, with 11 bases spanning the gap. There are 14 residues in the CDR3. From germline, CDR1 is SNHLY and CDR2 FYNNEI. The chain's CDR3 is CASSLAGLYNEQFF. In nucleotides, the CDR3 is TGTGCCAGCAGTCTGGCGGGACTCTACAATGAGCAGTTCTTC.

This clone came up many times. The chain is built from TRBV7-9 and TRBJ1-2, with D perhaps matching TRBD1 (5 bases). From germline, CDR1 is SEHNR and CDR2 FQNEAQ (reference sequence). Trimming removed 4 bases from V and 2 bases from J, with 8 bases in between. CDR3 length: 13 amino acids. The CDR3 nucleotides are TGTGCCAGCAGCTCGACAGAGAACTATGGCTACACCTTC. Translated: CASSSTENYGYTF.

This clone was observed a few times. CDR3 bases: TGTGCCAGCAGAGAGACGGGGAACACTGAAGCTTTCTTT. It specifies CASRETGNTEAFF. The gene calls are TRBV6-5 and TRBJ1-1; no firm D call. Germline CDR1 is MNHEY and CDR2 is SVGAGI. This CDR3 has 13 residues. V lost 6 bases and J lost 1, with 9 bases in between.